Presented here are 4 T cell receptor beta chains from one specimen sequenced in a study of PD-1 blockade in classical Hodgkin lymphoma. In every patient, relapse followed autologous stem cell transplantation, while exposure to brentuximab vedotin differed. Some clones are missing from TCRdb's copy, which holds only in-frame ones; the method was immunoSEQ multiplex PCR. The profile shows 50,000 to 75,000 clones, around nine tenths of them singletons. The input for sequencing was peripheral blood mononuclear cells (PBMCs), taken before the second cycle of nivolumab. The receptors derive from a human donor with classical Hodgkin lymphoma.

The chain links TRBV27 to TRBJ1-2, with D possibly being TRBD1 (6 bases). This CDR3 is built from 14 residues. Deletions cut 6 bases from V and 8 bases from J, with 19 bases between. The germline CDR1 and CDR2 sequences are MNHEY and SMNVEV (reference sequence). CDR3 loop: CASSGADRREGYTF. DNA for the CDR3: TGTGCCAGCAGCGGGGCCGACAGGAGGGAGGGCTACACCTTC.

The CDR3 region has the DNA TGCGCCAGCAGCTTCCGGCCAGAGGACACCGGGGAGCTGTTTTTT. Translation gives CASSFRPEDTGELFF. The chain joins TRBV5-1 to TRBJ2-2; no definite D call. Germline V gives CDR1 SGHRS, CDR2 YFSETQ. This CDR3 contains 15 residues. V lost 2 bases and J lost 3, with 11 bases in between.

The chain employs TRBV9 and TRBJ2-3; 9 bases agree with TRBD1. Germline lookup yields CDR1 SGDLS and CDR2 YYNGEE. The junction had 4 bases not matched to a gene; V was cut back by 0 bases and J by 5 bases. CDR3 size: 15 residues. The CDR3, as DNA: TGTGCCAGCAGCGTAGGAGGGACAGGGTTAGATACGCAGTATTTT. This gives the protein CASSVGGTGLDTQYF. The complete variable domain, with remaining parts taken from reference TRBV9 and TRBJ2-3, reads DSGVTQTPKHLITATGQRVTLRCSPRSGDLSVYWYQQSLDQGLQFLIQYYNGEERAKGNILERFSAQQFPDLHSELNLSSLELGDSALYFCASSVGGTGLDTQYFGPGTRLTVL.

This chain connects TRBV16 to TRBJ2-1; the D is unclear. The CDR3 spans 11 residues. Germline V gene data show CDR1 as KGHSY and CDR2 as FQNENV. With 3 bases removed from V and 5 bases from J, the gap between germline ends came to 2 bases. CDR3 sequence (DNA): TGTGCCAGCAGCCACAACAATGAGCAGTTCTTC. This encodes CASSHNNEQFF.